This T cell receptor beta chain was sequenced for a study of CD8+CD57+ T cells in acquired aplastic anemia. Study in general: An average of around 3.5 ug of DNA was obtained from sorted CD4+ and CD8+ cells.

Study observations and caveats: Sharing between patients and controls was observed for twenty-nine CD8+ CDR3 sequences. CD8+ Simpson's diversity showed no significant patient-control difference.

Investigators profiled TCR beta VDJ and CDR3 from genomic DNA template. TCRdb called the reads again in MiXCR, with one record for every CDR3 protein. Of 150,000 to 200,000 distinct CDR3 sequences listed, 64% are singletons. CDR3 size: 15 residues. V shed 4 bases and J shed 0 bases, with 10 bases lying between them. Per the germline V gene, CDR1 is SGHDN and CDR2 is FVKESK. In its sample, this clonotype was seen many times. Its antigen is unidentified. Sequencing used sorted CD4+, CD8+, or CD8+CD57+ T cells (not recorded which) from PBMCs. The chain is built from TRBV14 and TRBJ2-1; D is unresolved. This receptor was identified in a human donor with severe aplastic anemia or a healthy control (not recorded which). The chain's CDR3 is CASSPTQSSYNEQFF. The CDR3 bases are TGTGCCAGCAGCCCCACTCAGAGCTCCTACAATGAGCAGTTCTTC.